This T cell receptor (beta chain) appears in the sequencing data of a study of graft-versus-host responses after intestinal transplantation. Background on the study: Anti-thymocyte globulin induction, then tacrolimus and steroids for about three years, went to all recipients.

The CDR3 sequence is 13 residues long. Germline V CDR1 and CDR2: MNHEY, SMNVEV (reference sequence). V lost 5 bases to trimming and J lost 8 bases, with 15 bases between them. Notes on the study in general: Recipient marrow held GvH clones, some first seen in ileum or blood.

Points on this clone: Its antigen remains unidentified.

TCRdb keeps only in-frame clones here, not all; method: immunoSEQ multiplex PCR. The top ten hold approximately 0.22% of the sample, which has roughly 110,000 clones, just over 90% seen once. This TCR derives from a human donor who was the organ donor for an intestinal transplant. The source was unstimulated CD4+ T cells sorted from spleen or lymph node cells, collected before transplant. The chain carries TRBV27 and TRBJ1-2; a weak D match, TRBD1 (5 bases). Here the CDR3 reads CASSPRRGGGYTF. The CDR3 DNA reads as TGTGCCAGCAGTCCCCGGAGGGGCGGGGGCTACACCTTC.